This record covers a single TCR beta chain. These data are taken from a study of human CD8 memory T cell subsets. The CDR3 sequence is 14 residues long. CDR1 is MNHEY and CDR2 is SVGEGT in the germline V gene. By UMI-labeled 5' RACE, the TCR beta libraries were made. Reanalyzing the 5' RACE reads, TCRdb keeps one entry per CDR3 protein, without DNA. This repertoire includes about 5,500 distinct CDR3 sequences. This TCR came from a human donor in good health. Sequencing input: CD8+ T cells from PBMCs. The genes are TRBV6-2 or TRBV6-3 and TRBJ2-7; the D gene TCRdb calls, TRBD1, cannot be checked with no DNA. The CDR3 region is CASSDPGGTYEQYF.